This is a list of T cell receptor beta chains from one sample in a study of identical twins. MiXCR, run by TCRdb on the 5' RACE reads, gives a single entry per CDR3 protein. The sample carries 500,000 to 550,000 distinct CDR3 sequences, around 20% recorded once. The same specimen was also included in a second study, on T cells expressing NK-cell markers.

The sample comprised CD4+ T cells sorted from blood. Source of these receptors: a woman younger than 35 in good health. Each CDR3 is given with its conserved first and last residue. The order of the fields is D gene, clone size, J gene, V gene, CDR3 DNA, CDR3 protein. A D gene is named only where the DNA matches it firmly. Where a row states a size, it is once, few, many or the class of an expanded clone; other rows omit it.

d_gene: -
abundance: -
j_gene: TRBJ1-4
v_gene: TRBV7-7
CDR3nt: TGTGCCAGCAGCTTAGCGTCATTGGTTACTCCGTTTTTT
CDR3aa: CASSLASLVTPFF

d_gene: -
abundance: once
j_gene: TRBJ1-1
v_gene: TRBV10-3
CDR3nt: TGTGCCATCAGTGAGTCTCAGTCGATGAACACTGAAGCTTTCTTT
CDR3aa: CAISESQSMNTEAFF

d_gene: -
abundance: few
j_gene: TRBJ2-1
v_gene: TRBV7-9
CDR3nt: TGTGCCAGCAGCTTAGCGGGGTATGAGCAGTTCTTC
CDR3aa: CASSLAGYEQFF

d_gene: -
abundance: few
j_gene: TRBJ1-1
v_gene: TRBV12-3/TRBV12-4
CDR3nt: TGTGCCCAAGGCAACCGGGACAAGAACACTGAAGCTTTCTTT
CDR3aa: CAQGNRDKNTEAFF

d_gene: TRBD1
abundance: few
j_gene: TRBJ2-5
v_gene: TRBV5-1
CDR3nt: TGCGCCAGCAGCTTGGCCACAGGGGGAGAGACCCAGTACTTC
CDR3aa: CASSLATGGETQYF

d_gene: TRBD1
abundance: -
j_gene: TRBJ1-2
v_gene: TRBV10-3
CDR3nt: TGTGCCATCAGGGACAGGGCGGTGTATGGCTACACCTTC
CDR3aa: CAIRDRAVYGYTF

d_gene: -
abundance: few
j_gene: TRBJ2-3
v_gene: TRBV6-4
CDR3nt: TGTGCCAGCAGTGCCTACTTTGGGGCGGGGGCGAACACAGATACGCAGTATTTT
CDR3aa: CASSAYFGAGANTDTQYF

d_gene: -
abundance: -
j_gene: TRBJ2-7
v_gene: TRBV9
CDR3nt: TGTGCCAGCAGCCCCTCCGTCAGGTACTACGAGCAGTACTTC
CDR3aa: CASSPSVRYYEQYF

d_gene: TRBD2
abundance: -
j_gene: TRBJ2-7
v_gene: TRBV6-1
CDR3nt: TGTGCCAGCGCCAGGACTAGCGGGGCCTACGAGCAGTACTTC
CDR3aa: CASARTSGAYEQYF

d_gene: TRBD2
abundance: few
j_gene: TRBJ2-1
v_gene: TRBV20-1
CDR3nt: TGCAGTGCTAGGATTCTACTAGCGGGAAGTACACATGAGCAGTTCTTC
CDR3aa: CSARILLAGSTHEQFF

d_gene: -
abundance: -
j_gene: TRBJ2-5
v_gene: TRBV20-1
CDR3nt: TGCAGTGCTAGTAGTTGGGTCGGCGAGACCCAGTACTTC
CDR3aa: CSASSWVGETQYF

d_gene: -
abundance: few
j_gene: TRBJ1-4
v_gene: TRBV20-1
CDR3nt: TGCAGTGCTAAAAGGGGTTTAGTAAGAGAAAAACTGTTTTTT
CDR3aa: CSAKRGLVREKLFF

d_gene: -
abundance: few
j_gene: TRBJ1-1
v_gene: TRBV6-5
CDR3nt: TGTGCCAGCAGTTACTCGGCGGGACTGAACACTGAAGCTTTCTTT
CDR3aa: CASSYSAGLNTEAFF

d_gene: TRBD2
abundance: few
j_gene: TRBJ2-1
v_gene: TRBV10-3
CDR3nt: TGTGCCACCTCCCCGCAGCCTAGCGGGAGCTACAATGAGCAGTTCTTC
CDR3aa: CATSPQPSGSYNEQFF

d_gene: -
abundance: -
j_gene: TRBJ2-7
v_gene: TRBV29-1
CDR3nt: TGCAGCGTTGTCGCAGTACTAACCTACGAGCAGTACTTC
CDR3aa: CSVVAVLTYEQYF

d_gene: -
abundance: -
j_gene: TRBJ2-4
v_gene: TRBV11-2
CDR3nt: TGTGCCAGCAGCTTAACGGCGTTTCTAGCCAAAAACATTCAGTACTTC
CDR3aa: CASSLTAFLAKNIQYF